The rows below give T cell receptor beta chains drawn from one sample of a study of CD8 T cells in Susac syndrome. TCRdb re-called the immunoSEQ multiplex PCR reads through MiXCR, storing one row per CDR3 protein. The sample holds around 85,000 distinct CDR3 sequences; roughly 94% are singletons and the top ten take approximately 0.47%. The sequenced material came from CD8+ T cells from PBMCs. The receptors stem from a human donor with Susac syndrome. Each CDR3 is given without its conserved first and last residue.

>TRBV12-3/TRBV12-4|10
ASSGEEETQY
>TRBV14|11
ASASGSYNEQF
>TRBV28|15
ASSGPGQEFTAYGYT
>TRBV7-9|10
ASSLVANEQF
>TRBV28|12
ASSPQTASYGYT
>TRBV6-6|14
ASTELDREWDYGYT
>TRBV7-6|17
ASSPGSQLAASSYNEQF
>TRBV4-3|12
ASSQDGEYNEQF
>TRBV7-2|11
ASSLDPAYEQY
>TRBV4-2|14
ASSHGLQGSTDTQY
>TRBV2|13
ASSEETTSTDTQY
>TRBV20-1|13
SAATGLAGVYEQY